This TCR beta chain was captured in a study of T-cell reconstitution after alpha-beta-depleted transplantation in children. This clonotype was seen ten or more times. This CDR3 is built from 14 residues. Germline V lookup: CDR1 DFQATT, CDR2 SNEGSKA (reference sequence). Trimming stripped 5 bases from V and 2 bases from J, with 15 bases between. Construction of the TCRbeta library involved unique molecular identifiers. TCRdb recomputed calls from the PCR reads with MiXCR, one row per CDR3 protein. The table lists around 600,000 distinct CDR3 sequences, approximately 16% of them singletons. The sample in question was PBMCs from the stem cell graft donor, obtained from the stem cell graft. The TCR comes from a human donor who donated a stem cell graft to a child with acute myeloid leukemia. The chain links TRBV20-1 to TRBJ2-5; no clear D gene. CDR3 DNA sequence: TGCAGTGCTGACTTCCCAGACACACAAGAGACCCAGTACTTC. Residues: CSADFPDTQETQYF.